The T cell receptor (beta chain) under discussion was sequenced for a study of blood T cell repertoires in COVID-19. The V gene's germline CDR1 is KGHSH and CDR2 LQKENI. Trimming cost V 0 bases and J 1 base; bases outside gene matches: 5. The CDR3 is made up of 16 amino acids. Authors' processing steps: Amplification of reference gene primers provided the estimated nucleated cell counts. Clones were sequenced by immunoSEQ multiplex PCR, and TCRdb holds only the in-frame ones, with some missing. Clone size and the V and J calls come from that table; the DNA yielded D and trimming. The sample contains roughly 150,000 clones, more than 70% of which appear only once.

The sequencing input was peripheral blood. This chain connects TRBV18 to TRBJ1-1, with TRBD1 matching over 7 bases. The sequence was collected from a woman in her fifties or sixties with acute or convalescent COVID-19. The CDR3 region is CASSPPADRENTEAFF. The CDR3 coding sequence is TGTGCCAGCTCACCACCGGCCGACAGGGAGAACACTGAAGCTTTCTTT.